This T cell receptor (beta chain) appears in the sequencing data of a study of identical twins. Study conclusions and caveats: Twin sharing of out-of-frame TCR alpha was underestimated by models in monozygotic pairs. For zero-insertion analyses, partial confounding could come from invariant MAIT and iNKT cells. Conclusions leaned on cross-sectional statistical analysis and did not track the same donors over time.

A note on this clonotype: Its target is not known.

With template switching, a universal primer site was added, and the cDNA carried unique molecular identifiers. TCRdb reprocessed the 5' RACE reads with MiXCR, giving one entry per CDR3 protein. The table includes around 280,000 distinct CDR3 sequences, roughly 8.6% detected once. These records were also assigned to another study, of yellow fever vaccine responses in identical twins.

The sample was memory (CD45RO+) T cells sorted from blood. The TCR originated in a woman aged 18-30 years in good health.

The CDR3 reads CSANLYYEQYF. CDR3 sequence (DNA): TGCAGTGCTAACTTATACTACGAGCAGTACTTC. The V gene is TRBV20-1, the J gene TRBJ2-7; D uncertain. Between the trimmed V and J ends, which lost 4 bases and 3 bases, there was a span of 7 bases. The CDR3 totals 11 residues. Germline CDR1 and CDR2: DFQATT and SNEGSKA (reference sequence).